The clone carrying this TCR beta chain was observed a few times. Its antigen is not identified. The sample originates from a study of beta chain features in type 1 diabetes. Study-level results: Moderate yet significant TCRB CDR3 shortening was seen in Type 1 diabetes patients in all four CD4+ subsets. PCR might show a preference for shorter templates, equally across patients and controls.

About 100 mL of blood, on average, came from one heparinised draw per donor. TCRB transcripts that were expressed got sequenced, as all of the isolated RNA had been reverse transcribed. About 3.57 million reads were obtained on average from naive, central memory and regulatory T cell samples. Profiled with immunoSEQ multiplex PCR; TCRdb holds only in-frame clones, not every one. The table has 250,000 to 350,000 clones, more than 13% seen once. This CDR3 region has 15 residues. Germline V gene lookup returns CDR1 LNHNV and CDR2 YYDKDF (reference sequence). The trim removed 5 bases at V and 7 bases at J, leaving 8 bases unmatched.

V and J are TRBV15 and TRBJ2-1; TRBD2 matches 10 bases. The clonotype comes from a man aged 25 to 45 with type 1 diabetes. Source material: naive CD4+ T cells from blood. Here the CDR3 DNA reads TGTGCCACCAGCGGGGGGACTAGCGTGAGGAATGAGCAGTTCTTC. Its translation is CATSGGTSVRNEQFF.